A single sample gave rise to the 21 T cell receptor beta chains below, sequenced in a study of blood T cells in healthy people across ages. With a J-beta primer mix and a sample-barcoded 5' primer, a second PCR ran roughly 6 to 11 cycles. TCRdb used MiXCR to reprocess the 5' RACE reads, holding one entry per CDR3 protein. Of around 1,900,000 distinct CDR3 sequences in the sample, roughly two fifths were seen once. Specimen: blood. These receptor sequences come from a human donor in good health.

This clonotype showed up just a few times. The chain employs TRBV20-1 and TRBJ1-4; possible D gene TRBD1, 5 bases. Trimming took off 3 bases at V and 6 bases at J, with 20 bases between the two ends. The germline V gene has CDR1 DFQATT and CDR2 SNEGSKA (reference sequence). This CDR3 is 16 amino acids long. CDR3 protein: CSASLKAAGRDEKLFF. The DNA of the CDR3 is TGCAGTGCTAGCCTTAAGGCGGCAGGGAGGGATGAAAAACTGTTTTTT.

This clonotype was recorded a few times. V usage is TRBV20-1 and J usage is TRBJ2-4; TRBD2 agrees at 11 bases. The DNA end lines up better with TRBJ2-7; the J call may be wrong. This CDR3 region has 14 residues. Per the germline V gene, CDR1 is DFQATT and CDR2 is SNEGSKA (reference sequence). The CDR3 spells CSAPPTSGVREQYF. In nucleotides, the CDR3 is TGCAGTGCTCCTCCGACTAGCGGGGTTCGCGAGCAGTACTTC.

There are a few counts of this clonotype. The chain joins TRBV6-2 or TRBV6-3 to TRBJ1-2; D ambiguous. Germline lookup yields CDR1 MNHEY and CDR2 SVGEGT. The CDR3 is 11 residues long. Between the trimmed V and J ends, which lost 5 bases and 8 bases, there was a span of 9 bases. CDR3 in amino acids: CASSHRSGYTF. CDR3 bases: TGTGCCAGCAGTCACCGATCGGGCTACACCTTC.

This chain links TRBV24-1 with TRBJ2-3; D is undetermined. CDR1 KGHDR and CDR2 SFDVKD come from the germline V gene. The CDR3 consists of 16 residues. Trimming took off 2 bases at V and 0 bases at J, with 11 bases between the two ends. The CDR3 is CATSDSAETSTDTQYF. The CDR3 DNA is TGTGCCACCAGTGATTCTGCAGAAACTAGCACAGATACGCAGTATTTT.

The rearrangement uses TRBV2 and TRBJ2-5, with D perhaps TRBD1 (6 bases). The CDR3 loop spans 15 amino acids. Germline values: CDR1 SNHLY, CDR2 FYNNEI. V dropped 6 bases and J dropped 5 bases, with 19 bases sitting between them. CDR3 amino acids: CASRWAQTGSETQYF. CDR3 DNA sequence: TGTGCCAGCAGGTGGGCCCAAACAGGGTCGGAGACCCAGTACTTC.

This chain uses TRBV6-6 with TRBJ2-1; TRBD1 matches at 7 bases. The CDR3 covers 13 residues. Trimming took 7 bases from V and 7 from J; bases not matched to a gene: 7. Germline values: CDR1 MNHNY, CDR2 SVGAGI (reference sequence). This chain's CDR3 is CASTCQGDNEQFF. CDR3 bases: TGTGCCAGCACTTGCCAGGGGGATAATGAGCAGTTCTTC.

The chain recombines TRBV6-2 or TRBV6-3 with TRBJ2-1; D is unclear. This CDR3 region has 13 residues. Per germline, CDR1 MNHEY and CDR2 SVGEGT. Trimming removed 2 bases at V and 5 bases at J, with 7 bases between. In DNA, the CDR3 is TGTGCCAGCAGTTACGGTTGGGACAATGAGCAGTTCTTC. Protein: CASSYGWDNEQFF.

The CDR3 loop is CASSLDLAGGGGEQFF. CDR3 in DNA: TGTGCCAGCAGCTTAGACCTAGCGGGGGGAGGGGGTGAGCAGTTCTTC. J is TRBJ2-1 and V is TRBV7-2; 11 bases are shared with TRBD2. With V trimmed by 1 base and J by 9 bases, 8 bases remained unmatched. Germline-derived CDR1 and CDR2 are SGHTA and FQGNSA. CDR3 length equals 16 residues. The whole variable domain, filled in from reference TRBV7-2 and TRBJ2-1, reads GAGVSQSPSNKVTEKGKDVELRCDPISGHTALYWYRQSLGQGLEFLIYFQGNSAPDKSGLPSDRFSAERTGGSVSTLTIQRTQQEDSAVYLCASSLDLAGGGGEQFFGPGTRLTVL.

In regard to this clonotype: Relative to the germline gene, one junction end is altered; a read error may explain this. The gene calls are TRBV20-1 and TRBJ2-4, with D tentatively TRBD2 (5 bases). The CDR3 length is 15 residues. Germline CDR1 is DFQATT and CDR2 is SNEGSKA (reference sequence). The CDR3 loop reads CSARSTTGFENIQYF. The CDR3 DNA reads as TGCAGTGCTAGATCGACGACGGGGTTCGAGAACATTCAGTATTTC.

V usage is TRBV28 and J usage is TRBJ1-1; D unresolved. Germline V gene data show CDR1 as MDHEN and CDR2 as SYDVKM. The CDR3 has 15 amino acids. Trimming took 3 bases from V and 3 from J, leaving 14 bases between them. For the CDR3, the DNA is TGTGCCAGCAGTTTTGTTTGGGATCGGGACACTGAAGCTTTCTTT. This sequence encodes CASSFVWDRDTEAFF.

This chain connects TRBV7-2 to TRBJ2-1, with TRBD1 identical over 10 bases. The V segment lost 4 bases and the J segment 10 bases; nucleotides outside the gene matches: 7. Per the germline V gene, CDR1 is SGHTA and CDR2 is FQGNSA. The CDR3 totals 14 residues. The CDR3 nucleotides read TGTGCCAGCAGCTCAAGGACAGGGGGGTACGAGCAGTTCTTC. It yields the protein CASSSRTGGYEQFF.

The chain has TRBV20-1 and TRBJ1-5, with D uncertain. The CDR3 is 13 residues long. Germline V gene lookup returns CDR1 DFQATT and CDR2 SNEGSKA (reference sequence). The V and J ends lost 0 bases and 3 bases respectively, with 6 bases between them. CDR3 bases: TGCAGTGCTAGAGATTTAGTCAATCAGCCCCAGCATTTT. Its protein product is CSARDLVNQPQHF.

This clonotype appeared a single time. The CDR3 does not close with the conserved phenylalanine or tryptophan, likely indicating a read error. The chain joins TRBV4-3 to TRBJ2-5, with D perhaps matching TRBD1 (6 bases). The CDR3 loop spans 14 amino acids. Germline V CDR1 and CDR2: LGHNA, YSLEER. V shed 4 bases and J shed 11 bases, with 20 bases lying between them. DNA for the CDR3: TGCGCCAGCAGCCCCGGTTTGGGGGCGGGCGAACAGTACTGC. Protein sequence: CASSPGLGAGEQYC.

V gene TRBV20-1 combines with J gene TRBJ1-6; no clear D. CDR3 length equals 11 residues. Germline assignment: CDR1 DFQATT and CDR2 SNEGSKA (reference sequence). V shed 5 bases and J shed 10 bases, with 9 bases lying between them. CDR3: CSAGLGSPLHF. The CDR3 DNA sequence: TGCAGTGCTGGCCTCGGATCACCCCTCCACTTT.

The V and J genes are TRBV5-1 and TRBJ2-4, with 10 positions matching TRBD1. The J segment lost 8 bases and the V segment lost 3 bases, leaving 5 bases of the junction unmatched. The CDR3 contains 14 residues. The V gene's germline CDR1 is SGHRS and CDR2 YFSETQ. This CDR3 reads CASSWVGTGDIQYF. The CDR3, as DNA: TGCGCCAGCAGCTGGGTCGGGACAGGGGACATTCAGTACTTC.

This chain links TRBV20-1 with TRBJ2-3, with D possibly being TRBD2 (5 bases). Trimming removed 0 bases at V and 0 bases at J, with 16 bases between. CDR1 is DFQATT and CDR2 is SNEGSKA in the germline V gene (reference sequence). The CDR3 contains 17 residues. The CDR3 spells CSARDRSWESSTDTQYF. The CDR3 DNA sequence: TGCAGTGCTAGAGATAGGTCCTGGGAGTCTAGCACAGATACGCAGTATTTT.

The V call is TRBV6-9, the J call TRBJ2-1; 7 nucleotides align to TRBD2. This CDR3 has 16 amino acids. Trimming at V came to 1 base and at J to 4 bases, leaving 7 bases not matched to a gene. The germline V gene encodes CDR1 MNHGY and CDR2 SVAAGI. The CDR3 loop is CASSYWGTNNYNEQFF. The CDR3 nucleotides are TGTGCCAGCAGTTATTGGGGGACTAACAATTACAATGAGCAGTTCTTC.

The chain joins TRBV5-1 to TRBJ2-6; possibly TRBD1 for D (6 bases). Germline CDR1 is SGHRS and CDR2 is YFSETQ. The CDR3 runs to 17 residues. The germline V and J ends were trimmed by 4 bases and 0 bases, with 14 bases remaining between them. The DNA for the CDR3 is TGCGCCAGCAGCGTACGACAGGCCCGCTCTGGGGCCAACGTCCTGACTTTC. This sequence encodes CASSVRQARSGANVLTF. Full variable domain (rest looked up from reference TRBV5-1 and TRBJ2-6): KAGVTQTPRYLIKTRGQQVTLSCSPISGHRSVSWYQQTPGQGLQFLFEYFSETQRNKGNFPGRFSGRQFSNSRSEMNVSTLELGDSALYLCASSVRQARSGANVLTFGAGSRLTVL.

Only a few counts were recorded for this clonotype. The rearrangement joins TRBV6-5 to TRBJ2-3; 7 bases align to TRBD1. CDR1 and CDR2 (germline): MNHEY, SVGAGI. CDR3 length equals 15 residues. V shed 1 base, J shed 4 bases, and the junction held 5 bases outside the gene matches. The CDR3 reads CASSYYTGTADTQYF. CDR3 bases: TGTGCCAGCAGTTACTACACCGGGACAGCAGATACGCAGTATTTT.

The sample holds a few counts of this clonotype. This CDR3 reads CASSQARTGVAEAFF. The CDR3, as DNA: TGTGCCAGCAGCCAGGCCAGGACAGGAGTCGCTGAAGCTTTCTTT. This rearrangement joins TRBV3-1 to TRBJ1-1, with 7 bases identical to TRBD1. The CDR3 covers 15 residues. Germline V gene lookup returns CDR1 LGHDT and CDR2 YNNKEL (reference sequence). The V gene end was trimmed by 3 bases and the J gene end by 6 bases; junction bases not matched to a gene: 10.

The chain is built from TRBV4-2 and TRBJ2-4; the match to TRBD2 covers 8 bases. The closer fit of TRBJ2-7 to the DNA end suggests the J call may be wrong. The CDR3 is 17 residues long. Germline CDR1 LGHNA, CDR2 YNFKEQ. CDR3 bases: TGTGCCAGCAGCCAAGATTTAGGGGTAGCGGGGAACTACGAGCAGTACTTC. Translation: CASSQDLGVAGNYEQYF.